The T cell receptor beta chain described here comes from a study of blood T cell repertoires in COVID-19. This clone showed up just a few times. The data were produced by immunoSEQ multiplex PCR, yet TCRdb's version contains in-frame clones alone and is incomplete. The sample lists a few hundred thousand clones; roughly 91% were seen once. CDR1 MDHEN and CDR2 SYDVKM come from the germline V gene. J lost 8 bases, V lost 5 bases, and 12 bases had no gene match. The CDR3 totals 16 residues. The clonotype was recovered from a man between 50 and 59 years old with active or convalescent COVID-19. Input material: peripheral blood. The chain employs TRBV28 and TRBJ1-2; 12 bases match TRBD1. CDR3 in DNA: TGTGCCAGCAGTCCCCCGGGGACAGGGGGCTTCGGAGGCTACACCTTC. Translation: CASSPPGTGGFGGYTF.